The TCR beta chain under discussion was sequenced for a study of blood T cells in healthy people across ages. A word on this clonotype: Its antigen is undetermined.

Findings and caveats of the study: CMV infection status of these donors was not known. A strong correlation between TCR beta diversity and naive T cell percentage was seen. Per million T cells, the diversity of TCR beta decreased roughly linearly as age advanced.

This CDR3 has 17 residues. V lost 3 bases and J 1 base, leaving 20 bases between the germline ends. CDR1 is SGHDT and CDR2 is YYEEEE in the germline V gene. Using a J-beta primer mix together with a sample-barcoded 5' primer, a second PCR was run for roughly 6 to 11 cycles. Researchers report that a template-switch adaptor with 12 random nucleotides tagged each cDNA molecule. In TCRdb, the 5' RACE reads were re-called with MiXCR into one record per CDR3 protein. The sample holds roughly 1.6 million distinct CDR3 sequences; about 31% are singletons and the top ten take about 11%. The receptor was derived from a woman younger than 45 in good health. The chain has TRBV5-6 and TRBJ2-7, with a tentative D call TRBD1 (7 bases). The sample consisted of blood. The CDR3 DNA is TGTGCCAGCAGCTCGGCAGGGGGAGCGGGTCGTTCCTACGAGCAGTACTTC. This codes for CASSSAGGAGRSYEQYF.